Below, 25 T cell receptor beta chains from the same sample are listed, as sequenced in a study of beta chain features in type 1 diabetes (dated by TCRdb to about 2018). The library was built by means of the immunoSEQ multiplex PCR assay. The entire isolated RNA was reverse transcribed using the High Capacity cDNA Reverse Transcription Kit, and thus expressed TCRB transcripts were sequenced. Drawn from immuneACCESS, this table holds only the in-frame rearrangements with V and J called that TCRdb kept. Clones are partly lost; checked studies trace under half to an unresolved V gene and leave the rest unexplained. The table for this sample lists around 180,000 clones; about 13% of them were counted only once. The top ten hold 0.55% to 0.8% of the sample. The material sequenced was central memory CD4+ T cells from blood. These TCRs come from a woman aged 18-30 years in good health.

The chain employs TRBV5-4 and TRBJ2-3; 7 bases line up with TRBD1. With 2 bases clipped from V and 2 bases from J, the junction kept 2 bases outside the gene matches. Germline V gene data show CDR1 as SGHNT and CDR2 as YYREEE (reference sequence). CDR3 length equals 14 residues. DNA for the CDR3: TGTGCCAGCAGCTTTACAGGGGCCACAGATACGCAGTATTTT. It encodes CASSFTGATDTQYF.

This clone was found a few times. The chain combines TRBV28 with TRBJ2-7, with 8 bases matching TRBD1. CDR3 length equals 16 residues. J lost 1 base, V lost 5 bases, and 10 bases had no gene match. The germline CDR1 and CDR2 sequences are MDHEN and SYDVKM. CDR3 DNA: TGTGCCAGCAGTACCCTTCGCCAGGGGGCTTCCTACGAGCAGTACTTC. Translating it yields CASSTLRQGASYEQYF.

There are many counts of this clone. Different DNA sequences within this sample yield the same CDR3. The V call is TRBV7-9, the J call TRBJ1-3; D is uncertain. CDR3 length: 12 amino acids. Germline-derived CDR1 and CDR2 are SEHNR and FQNEAQ (reference sequence). Trimming stripped 5 bases from V and 4 bases from J, with 6 bases between. The CDR3 here is CASSPQGNTIYF. The DNA of the CDR3 is TGTGCCAGCAGCCCACAGGGAAACACCATATATTTT.

The V call is TRBV5-1, the J call TRBJ2-1; the match to TRBD2 covers 11 bases. Looked up from germline, CDR1 is SGHRS and CDR2 is YFSETQ. The CDR3 runs to 16 residues. V was pared by 0 bases and J by 11 bases, with 10 bases of the junction left unmatched. Written as DNA, the CDR3 is TGCGCCAGCAGCTTGGGTAGCGGGAGGGCCGATACGAAGCAGTTCTTC. It codes for CASSLGSGRADTKQFF.

This clone was detected only a few times. The rearrangement uses TRBV2 and TRBJ2-3, with TRBD2 matching over 9 bases. The CDR3 is made up of 19 amino acids. The germline gives CDR1 SNHLY, CDR2 FYNNEI. The V segment lost 2 bases and the J segment 2 bases; nucleotides outside the gene matches: 14. The CDR3 is CASSELTPRREGDTDTQYF. CDR3 nucleotides: TGTGCCAGCAGTGAATTGACCCCCCGGCGGGAGGGGGACACAGATACGCAGTATTTT.

J is TRBJ1-1 and V is TRBV15; TRBD1 matches at 7 bases. This CDR3 contains 15 residues. Trimming cost V 2 bases and J 5 bases; bases outside gene matches: 8. CDR1 is LNHNV and CDR2 is YYDKDF in the germline V gene (reference sequence). DNA of the CDR3: TGTGCCACCAGCAGACAAGGACAGGCGATGACTGAAGCTTTCTTT. It encodes CATSRQGQAMTEAFF. Looking up the rest from reference TRBV15 and TRBJ1-1 gives the full variable domain: DAMVIQNPRYQVTQFGKPVTLSCSQTLNHNVMYWYQQKSSQAPKLLFHYYDKDFNNEADTPDNFQSRRPNTSFCFLDIRSPGLGDTAMYLCATSRQGQAMTEAFFGQGTRLTVV.

This clone was observed many times. The rearrangement uses TRBV6-5 and TRBJ2-1, with D unresolved. This CDR3 contains 11 residues. Deletions cut 7 bases from V and 8 bases from J, with 9 bases between. Germline loops: CDR1 MNHEY, CDR2 SVGAGI. The CDR3 DNA follows: TGTGCCAGCACACTCCTACATGAGCAGTTCTTC. It encodes CASTLLHEQFF.

This clone was counted only a few times. The rearrangement links TRBV29-1 to TRBJ2-7; 12 positions agree with TRBD2. Per germline, CDR1 SQVTM and CDR2 ANQGSEA. This CDR3 comprises 15 residues. V shed 6 bases, J shed 5 bases, and the junction held 11 bases outside the gene matches. In DNA form, the CDR3 reads TGCAGCGTACTAACTAGCGGGAGGATTTTCCACGAGCAGTACTTC. This encodes CSVLTSGRIFHEQYF.

This clone was observed a few times. The chain links TRBV19 to TRBJ2-1; D is uncertain. The CDR3 has 11 residues. V was shortened by 2 bases and J by 10 bases, with 6 bases between the two germline ends. From germline, CDR1 is LNHDA and CDR2 SQIVND (reference sequence). Here the CDR3 DNA reads TGTGCCAGTAGTATAAATAGCGAGCAGTTCTTC. Protein product: CASSINSEQFF.

This chain connects TRBV5-1 to TRBJ1-2, with a weak D call TRBD1 (5 bases). The CDR3 has 15 amino acids. The germline V and J ends were trimmed by 4 bases and 4 bases, with 17 bases remaining between them. In germline, CDR1 is SGHRS, CDR2 YFSETQ. CDR3 sequence (DNA): TGCGCCAGCAGCATATCCGGGACTCAGGCCTATGGCTACACCTTC. It encodes CASSISGTQAYGYTF.

The DNA for the CDR3 is TGTGCCATCAGTCCCTCGTCCGGGACAGGGCGGGATCAGCCCCAGCATTTT. This translates into CAISPSSGTGRDQPQHF. This chain links TRBV10-3 with TRBJ1-5; 9 bases line up with TRBD1. The trim removed 5 bases at V and 5 bases at J, leaving 13 bases unmatched. The CDR3 runs to 17 residues. In germline, CDR1 is ENHRY, CDR2 SYGVKD.

This chain links TRBV10-3 with TRBJ2-2; 9 bases are shared with TRBD2. V was pared by 4 bases and J by 6 bases, with 12 bases of the junction left unmatched. Germline lookup yields CDR1 ENHRY and CDR2 SYGVKD. The CDR3 has 17 amino acids. The CDR3 spells CAISVGWASGEAGELFF. The DNA for the CDR3 is TGTGCCATCAGTGTAGGTTGGGCTAGCGGGGAAGCCGGGGAGCTGTTTTTT.

The chain has TRBV15 and TRBJ2-2, with 11 bases fitting TRBD1. V gave up 3 bases and J gave up 3 bases; unmatched junction bases: 3. Germline-derived CDR1 and CDR2 are LNHNV and YYDKDF (reference sequence). CDR3 length equals 16 residues. The CDR3 reads CATSRGTGGHTGELFF. The DNA of the CDR3 is TGTGCCACCAGCAGGGGGACAGGGGGTCACACCGGGGAGCTGTTTTTT.

The V call is TRBV5-8, the J call TRBJ2-4; D gene unclear. Germline values: CDR1 SGHTS, CDR2 YDEGEE. The V and J ends lost 5 bases and 1 base respectively, with 10 bases between them. This CDR3 is built from 14 residues. CDR3 in amino acids: CASRPEYAKNIQYF. The CDR3 region has the DNA TGTGCCAGCAGGCCGGAGTATGCCAAAAACATTCAGTACTTC.

V usage is TRBV25-1 and J usage is TRBJ1-2; TRBD1 is a possible D gene (6 bases). Trimming stripped 6 bases from V and 2 bases from J, with 13 bases between. Looked up from germline, CDR1 is MGHDK and CDR2 is SYGVNS. CDR3 length equals 14 residues. For the CDR3, the DNA is TGTGCCAGCAGGCCTTTAACAGGGAACTATGGCTACACCTTC. Its translation: CASRPLTGNYGYTF.

This clone appeared many times. The V call is TRBV2, the J call TRBJ1-5, with no clear D. The CDR3 spans 14 residues. V lost 3 bases and J lost 1, with 7 bases in between. Germline V lookup: CDR1 SNHLY, CDR2 FYNNEI. CDR3 protein: CASSERRSNQPQHF. In DNA, the CDR3 is TGTGCCAGCAGTGAGAGGCGGAGCAATCAGCCCCAGCATTTT.

This clone has a handful of counts. The chain carries TRBV5-4 and TRBJ2-3; D perhaps matches TRBD2 (6 bases). CDR1 is SGHNT, CDR2 YYREEE, per germline (reference sequence). Trimming left V 0 bases short and J 0 bases short, with 14 bases between. This CDR3 spans 17 amino acids. The CDR3 nucleotides read TGTGCCAGCAGCTTGGGCCCGGGAGCCCCAAGCACAGATACGCAGTATTTT. Translation: CASSLGPGAPSTDTQYF.

The rearrangement uses TRBV5-6 and TRBJ2-2; TRBD2 matches at 7 bases. Germline CDR1 is SGHDT and CDR2 is YYEEEE. V gave up 2 bases and J gave up 1 base; unmatched junction bases: 5. This CDR3 is built from 16 residues. CDR3 residues: CASSFRGSLNTGELFF. CDR3 bases: TGTGCCAGCAGCTTTCGCGGGAGCCTGAACACCGGGGAGCTGTTTTTT.

This clone was recorded a few times. The chain employs TRBV28 and TRBJ1-2; D is unresolved. This CDR3 is built from 14 residues. CDR1 is MDHEN and CDR2 is SYDVKM in the germline V gene. V was shortened by 4 bases and J by 4 bases, with 13 bases between the two germline ends. Here the CDR3 DNA reads TGTGCCAGCAGTTCACTTAAGCCATCCTATGGCTACACCTTC. This codes for CASSSLKPSYGYTF.

This chain uses TRBV18 with TRBJ1-1, with TRBD1 as a possible D gene (6 bases). This CDR3 spans 16 amino acids. CDR1 is KGHSH, CDR2 LQKENI, per germline. V lost 3 bases to trimming and J lost 2 bases, with 16 bases between them. In nucleotides, the CDR3 is TGTGCCAGCTCACCTAATATAGGGGGATCCAACACTGAAGCTTTCTTT. It is translated as CASSPNIGGSNTEAFF.

The chain joins TRBV28 to TRBJ1-2; D is unclear. The length of the CDR3 is 14 residues. CDR1 is MDHEN, CDR2 SYDVKM, per germline. V lost 5 bases, J lost 5 bases, and 15 bases lay in between. CDR3 coding DNA: TGTGCCAGCAGTCAGGTGGCAGGTTTATATGGCTACACCTTC. Amino acids: CASSQVAGLYGYTF.

The chain couples TRBV4-2 to TRBJ2-1; D not certain. The CDR3 extends over 13 amino acids. Germline assignment: CDR1 LGHNA and CDR2 YNFKEQ. Between the trimmed V and J ends, which lost 0 bases and 5 bases, there was a span of 5 bases. The CDR3 here is CASSQDENNEQFF. CDR3 DNA: TGTGCCAGCAGCCAAGATGAGAACAATGAGCAGTTCTTC.

This clone appeared a few times. V gene TRBV25-1 combines with J gene TRBJ1-2, with 8 bases aligning to TRBD1. CDR1 and CDR2 (germline): MGHDK, SYGVNS. With V trimmed by 5 bases and J by 6 bases, 5 bases remained unmatched. The CDR3 is 13 amino acids. The DNA of the CDR3 is TGTGCCAGCAGTAAGGGACAGGTCGATGGCTACACCTTC. It yields the protein CASSKGQVDGYTF.

This chain uses TRBV5-1 with TRBJ2-1; maybe TRBD1 (6 bases). V was pared by 5 bases and J by 4 bases, with 22 bases between. The CDR3 is made up of 17 amino acids. Germline V gene lookup returns CDR1 SGHRS and CDR2 YFSETQ. The CDR3 spells CASSDRPDWSGYNEQFF. CDR3 DNA: TGCGCCAGCAGTGACAGGCCCGACTGGTCGGGGTACAATGAGCAGTTCTTC.

This chain uses TRBV9 with TRBJ2-3; 10 nucleotides agree with TRBD2. The CDR3 consists of 16 residues. Germline V CDR1 and CDR2: SGDLS, YYNGEE. The V gene end was trimmed by 5 bases and the J gene end by 4 bases; junction bases not matched to a gene: 10. The CDR3 bases are TGTGCCAGCAGACCAGACACTAGCGGGAACTCAGATACGCAGTATTTT. Its protein is CASRPDTSGNSDTQYF.